The present T cell receptor (beta chain) was sequenced within a study of T cells after yellow fever vaccination. The V and J ends lost 0 bases and 5 bases, in that order; junction bases with no gene match: 10. This CDR3 has 16 amino acids. The germline CDR1 and CDR2 sequences are GTSNPN and SVGIG (reference sequence). This clonotype was seen a handful of times. TCRdb reprocessed the 5' RACE reads with MiXCR, giving one entry per CDR3 protein. The table has just under 600,000 distinct CDR3 sequences, roughly 13% seen once. The sequence was obtained from a young man who received the YFV17D yellow fever vaccine. J is TRBJ2-7 and V is TRBV30, with 10 nucleotides matching TRBD2. The sequencing used PBMCs, collected on the day of the yellow fever booster vaccination. In DNA, the CDR3 is TGTGCCTGGAGTGTAAAACTAAGCGGGAGGGTTGACGAGCAGTACTTC. It specifies CAWSVKLSGRVDEQYF.